A selection of T cell receptor beta chains follows, all from one sample in a study of a mutant IDH1 vaccine in newly diagnosed glioma. Method: immunoSEQ multiplex PCR; TCRdb's copy keeps in-frame clones and lacks some. The repertoire holds roughly 16,000 clones, about 80% seen once, with 10% in the top ten. Sequenced material: PBMCs, taken from a glioma patient treated with radiotherapy, temozolomide or both. The receptors were sampled from a man aged 35-49 years with glioma. Both conserved end residues are part of each CDR3. A D gene is named only where the DNA matches it firmly. Clone sizes are given selectively: once, few, many, or a class where the clone is expanded.

v_gene,d_gene,abundance,j_gene,CDR3aa,CDR3nt
TRBV7-8,TRBD2,.,TRBJ2-2,CASRLLAGGDTGELFF,TGTGCCAGCAGACTTTTAGCGGGAGGGGACACCGGGGAGCTGTTTTTT
TRBV6-5,.,.,TRBJ1-5,CASSPWGGNQPQHF,TGTGCCAGCAGTCCCTGGGGGGGCAATCAGCCCCAGCATTTT
TRBV7-6,TRBD2,.,TRBJ2-1,CASSLLREDYNEQFF,TGTGCCAGCAGCCTCTTGCGGGAGGACTACAATGAGCAGTTCTTC
TRBV6-1,.,.,TRBJ1-2,CASSFTPGQDGYTF,TGTGCCAGCAGTTTTACCCCGGGACAAGACGGCTACACCTTC
TRBV5-6,.,.,TRBJ2-1,CASSSLTTGPTFSYNEQFF,TGTGCCAGCAGCTCCCTCACCACAGGACCCACTTTTTCCTACAATGAGCAGTTCTTC
TRBV10-2,.,.,TRBJ1-1,CASSESRTPNTEAFF,TGCGCCAGCAGTGAGTCGAGGACTCCGAACACTGAAGCTTTCTTT
TRBV13,.,.,TRBJ2-3,CASSLKAGYTDTQYF,TGTGCCAGCAGCTTAAAGGCGGGTTACACAGATACGCAGTATTTT
TRBV14,.,.,TRBJ2-3,CASSQDPHAGDRPDTQYF,TGTGCCAGCAGCCAAGATCCCCACGCGGGAGACAGGCCAGATACGCAGTATTTT
TRBV5-6,.,.,TRBJ1-1,CATRNRAYTEAFF,TGTGCCACCAGAAACAGGGCCTACACTGAAGCTTTCTTT
TRBV7-2,.,.,TRBJ2-5,CASSQVMTQETQYF,TGTGCCAGCAGTCAGGTCATGACCCAAGAGACCCAGTACTTC
TRBV5-1,TRBD2,.,TRBJ2-2,CASRWTSGSPNTGELFF,TGCGCCAGCAGGTGGACTAGCGGGAGTCCGAACACCGGGGAGCTGTTTTTT
TRBV6-6,TRBD2,.,TRBJ2-3,CASKPGLATSTDTQYF,TGTGCCAGCAAACCCGGACTAGCGACTAGCACAGATACGCAGTATTTT
TRBV7-9,.,once,TRBJ1-2,CASSSPPPAVGDGYTF,TGTGCCAGCAGCTCACCCCCCCCCGCCGTAGGGGATGGCTACACCTTC
TRBV29-1,TRBD2,.,TRBJ2-1,CSVRSGSSYNEQFF,TGCAGCGTTCGTAGCGGGAGCTCCTACAATGAGCAGTTCTTC
TRBV30,.,.,TRBJ2-5,CAWSRRSQETQYF,TGTGCCTGGAGTCGGAGGTCCCAAGAGACCCAGTACTTC
TRBV19,TRBD1,.,TRBJ2-7,CASQGGQGPYEQYF,TGTGCCAGTCAGGGGGGACAGGGACCCTACGAGCAGTACTTC
TRBV7-2,TRBD2,.,TRBJ2-1,CASSDPAGTRRYNEQFF,TGTGCCAGCAGCGATCCGGCCGGGACTAGGAGATACAATGAGCAGTTCTTC
TRBV2,TRBD2,once,TRBJ2-7,CASSGEREKGAEQYF,TGTGCCAGCAGTGGAGAGCGGGAGAAGGGAGCCGAGCAGTACTTC
TRBV2,.,few,TRBJ1-1,CASSESGSRTEAFF,TGTGCCAGCAGTGAGTCGGGGAGCAGAACTGAAGCTTTCTTT
TRBV7-9,TRBD2,medium-sized,TRBJ2-2,CASSPLAGGNTGELFF,TGTGCCAGCAGCCCTCTAGCGGGAGGGAACACCGGGGAGCTGTTTTTT
TRBV11-3,.,.,TRBJ1-5,CASRPRAGSSNQPQHF,TGTGCCAGCAGACCTCGAGCAGGGTCTAGCAATCAGCCCCAGCATTTT
TRBV5-4,.,.,TRBJ2-2,CASSLISGAGELFF,TGTGCCAGCAGCTTGATATCAGGGGCCGGGGAGCTGTTTTTT
TRBV14,.,once,TRBJ2-1,CASSQGFADSYNEQFF,TGTGCCAGCAGCCAAGGTTTCGCAGACTCCTACAATGAGCAGTTCTTC
TRBV14,.,.,TRBJ1-6,CASSRTGNPSPLHF,TGTGCCAGCAGCCGAACAGGGAACCCTTCACCCCTCCACTTT
TRBV6-1,.,.,TRBJ2-3,CASSMGLASTDTQYF,TGTGCCAGCAGTATGGGACTCGCTAGCACAGATACGCAGTATTTT
TRBV5-1,.,.,TRBJ2-1,CASSFRVGAAYNEQFF,TGCGCCAGCAGCTTCCGGGTGGGGGCTGCCTACAATGAGCAGTTCTTC
TRBV11-3,TRBD1,.,TRBJ2-5,CASSGRTGFSETQYF,TGTGCCAGCAGCGGGAGGACAGGGTTCTCTGAGACCCAGTACTTC
TRBV28,.,.,TRBJ2-1,CASSLGGSRDNEQFF,TGTGCCAGCAGCCTAGGGGGGAGTCGCGACAATGAGCAGTTCTTC
TRBV11-2,TRBD2,.,TRBJ2-1,CASSTTGTSGIAEQFF,TGTGCCAGCAGCACTACCGGGACTAGCGGGATTGCTGAGCAGTTCTTC
TRBV10-1,.,.,TRBJ1-2,CASSGGGNGYTF,TGCGCCAGCAGTGGGGGGGGGAATGGCTACACCTTC
TRBV5-6,.,.,TRBJ1-2,CASSLRYYGYTF,TGTGCCAGCAGCTTGCGCTACTATGGCTACACCTTC
TRBV18,TRBD2,.,TRBJ2-1,CASSTSGASDEQFF,TGTGCCAGCTCGACTAGCGGGGCTTCGGATGAGCAGTTCTTC
TRBV7-8,TRBD1,.,TRBJ2-2,CASSPSTGRNTGELFF,TGTGCCAGCAGCCCCTCGACAGGGAGGAACACCGGGGAGCTGTTTTTT
TRBV7-6,.,few,TRBJ2-1,CASSPRYRAGSYNEQFF,TGTGCCAGCAGCCCACGCTACAGGGCTGGGTCCTACAATGAGCAGTTCTTC
TRBV2,.,.,TRBJ1-5,CASSETRSNQPQHF,TGTGCCAGCAGTGAAACACGTAGCAATCAGCCCCAGCATTTT
TRBV2,TRBD1,once,TRBJ2-5,CAGGLTGQKETQYF,TGTGCCGGGGGCTTAACGGGACAGAAAGAGACCCAGTACTTC
TRBV7-2,TRBD2,.,TRBJ2-5,CASSFTGGETQYF,TGTGCCAGCAGCTTCACGGGAGGAGAGACCCAGTACTTC
TRBV5-4,.,.,TRBJ2-3,CASSLVDRRVDTQYF,TGTGCCAGCAGCTTGGTGGACAGACGAGTAGATACGCAGTATTTT
TRBV6-5,.,.,TRBJ1-2,CASAAGRGYGYTF,TGTGCCAGCGCGGCGGGCAGAGGGTATGGCTACACCTTC
TRBV11-2,TRBD1,.,TRBJ1-2,CASRKAGTGDEGYTF,TGTGCCAGCAGAAAAGCCGGGACAGGCGATGAAGGCTACACCTTC
TRBV4-1,TRBD2,few,TRBJ2-7,CASSQGGSGVHEQYF,TGCGCCAGCAGCCAAGGCGGTAGCGGGGTTCACGAGCAGTACTTC
TRBV18,TRBD2,.,TRBJ2-7,CASSPFGLAEKAIEQYF,TGTGCCAGCTCACCTTTCGGGCTAGCGGAGAAGGCTATCGAGCAGTACTTC
TRBV5-4,.,.,TRBJ2-1,CASSFDGSYNEQFF,TGTGCCAGCAGCTTCGACGGGTCCTACAATGAGCAGTTCTTC
TRBV5-8,.,once,TRBJ2-7,CASSLEPSSYEQYF,TGTGCCAGCAGCTTGGAGCCGAGCTCCTACGAGCAGTACTTC
TRBV6-1,.,.,TRBJ1-5,CASNTDSNQPQHF,TGTGCCAGCAATACGGATAGCAATCAGCCCCAGCATTTT
TRBV10-2,TRBD1,.,TRBJ1-5,CASSESGQAGFDQPQHF,TGCGCCAGCAGTGAGTCGGGACAGGCCGGTTTTGATCAGCCCCAGCATTTT
TRBV29-1,.,once,TRBJ1-5,CSVERGGRETNQPQHF,TGCAGCGTTGAAAGGGGGGGACGGGAGACTAATCAGCCCCAGCATTTT